This entry concerns a single T cell receptor beta chain. The data derive from a study of blood T cell repertoires in COVID-19. Losses at the gene ends were 5 bases for V and 6 bases for J; bases not matched to a gene: 10. Germline V gives CDR1 MNHEY, CDR2 SVGAGI. This CDR3 region has 15 residues. Original handling: Scientists estimated how many nucleated cells there were by amplifying reference gene primers. Repertoires were generated with immunoSEQ multiplex PCR, while TCRdb's copy carries only in-frame clones and drops some. For V, J and clone size, that table is used; D and trimming come from the DNA. The data contain 210,000 or so clones, about 90% of them singletons.

The source is a man aged 30 to 45 with acute or convalescent COVID-19. The chain has TRBV6-5 and TRBJ1-5; 7 bases map to TRBD1. Source material: peripheral blood. The CDR3 sequence is CASSLDAQGVQPQHF. CDR3 nucleotide sequence: TGTGCCAGCAGTCTTGACGCCCAGGGGGTTCAGCCCCAGCATTTT.